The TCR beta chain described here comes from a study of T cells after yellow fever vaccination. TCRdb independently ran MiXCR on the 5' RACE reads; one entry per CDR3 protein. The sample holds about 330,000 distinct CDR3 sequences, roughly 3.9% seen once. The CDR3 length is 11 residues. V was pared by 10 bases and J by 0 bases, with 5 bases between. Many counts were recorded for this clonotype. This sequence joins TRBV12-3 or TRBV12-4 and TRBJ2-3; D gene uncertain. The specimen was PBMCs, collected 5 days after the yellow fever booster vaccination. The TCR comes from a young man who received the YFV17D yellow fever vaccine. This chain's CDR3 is CATRSTDTQYF. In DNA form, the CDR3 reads TGTGCCACCAGGAGCACAGATACGCAGTATTTT.